This record covers a single T cell receptor (beta chain). CDR1 and CDR2 from the germline V gene are LGHNA and YSLEER. The CDR3 is 17 amino acids. The germline V and J ends were trimmed by 4 bases and 8 bases, with 21 bases remaining between them. The record originates from a study of blood T cell repertoires in COVID-19. At the level of the study: From T cells, B-cell-depleted T cells, or PBMCs came the material, which was cDNA or gDNA.

As processed by the authors: Nucleated cell counts were estimated from reference gene primer amplification. Profiling relied on immunoSEQ multiplex PCR, and the TCRdb table lists in-frame clones only, not all of them. Clonal size and the V and J genes are those of that table, whereas D and trimming came from the DNA. This sample carries approximately 280,000 clones, about 83% of them seen once, and the ten largest clones take about 6.1%. Residents of 24 US areas, aged roughly 18 to 89 years, made up the participants. In assigning cohorts, the study relied on participant-reported clinical history. V gene TRBV4-3 combines with J gene TRBJ1-6, with D uncertain. The material sequenced was PBMCs or T cells enriched from blood (not recorded which). The clonotype comes from a woman in her thirties or forties who had recovered from COVID-19. CDR3 sequence reads: CASSLHYAGGYHSPLHF. The CDR3 DNA is TGCGCCAGCAGCCTGCATTATGCCGGCGGGTATCATTCACCCCTCCACTTT.